The 29 T cell receptor beta chains listed next were all sequenced from one sample in a study of CD8+CD57+ T cells in acquired aplastic anemia. The sequenced patients had an expansion of CD8+CD57+ cells seen by flow cytometry. The template for TCR beta VDJ and CDR3 sequence profiling was genomic DNA. TCRdb re-called the reads with MiXCR, one entry per CDR3 protein. The repertoire includes around 170,000 distinct CDR3 sequences, around half of them detected once, and around 3.2% sits in the top ten. The source material was sorted CD4+, CD8+, or CD8+CD57+ T cells (not recorded which) from PBMCs. The receptors stem from a human donor with aplastic anemia.

Comment on this clonotype: The junction shows a germline mismatch at one end, possibly a read error. This chain links TRBV4-3 with TRBJ2-2; 11 positions match TRBD2. The CDR3 covers 18 residues. Germline CDR1 LGHNA, CDR2 YSLEER. The CDR3 region has the DNA TGCGCCAGCAGCCGTAGGCTAGCGGGGGGCACGAACACCGGGGAGCTGCTTTTT. Its translation: CASSRRLAGGTNTGELLF.

This clonotype was detected many times. The genes are TRBV6-1 and TRBJ1-1, with TRBD1 matching 8 bases. Germline CDR1 and CDR2: MNHNS and SASEGT. J was trimmed by 0 bases and V by 6 bases; bases with no gene match: 3. The CDR3 contains 14 residues. The CDR3 DNA reads TGTGCCAGCAGCCAACAGGGGGTGAACACTGAAGCTTTCTTT. Translation gives CASSQQGVNTEAFF.

This chain joins TRBV4-1 and TRBJ1-2, with D unresolved. The CDR3 spans 12 residues. CDR1 and CDR2 (germline): MGHRA, YSYEKL. Trimming pared 1 base from V and 5 bases from J, leaving 5 bases between. The CDR3 spells CASSQGMYGYTF. DNA for the CDR3: TGCGCCAGCAGCCAAGGGATGTATGGCTACACCTTC.

The genes are TRBV20-1 and TRBJ2-1; TRBD2 matches 8 bases. Germline V lookup: CDR1 DFQATT, CDR2 SNEGSKA (reference sequence). The J segment lost 0 bases and the V segment lost 0 bases, leaving 13 bases of the junction unmatched. This CDR3 region has 19 residues. CDR3 protein: CSARDLVSCGGLSYNEQFF. DNA of the CDR3: TGCAGTGCTAGAGATCTAGTTAGTTGCGGGGGGCTCTCCTACAATGAGCAGTTCTTC.

The chain couples TRBV15 to TRBJ2-5, with D unresolved. CDR1 is LNHNV, CDR2 YYDKDF, per germline (reference sequence). V was pared by 3 bases and J by 5 bases, with 19 bases between. The CDR3 has 16 residues. CDR3 region: CATSSQGSGARETQYF. The CDR3 DNA follows: TGTGCCACCAGCAGCCAAGGGTCAGGTGCGAGGGAGACCCAGTACTTC. Full variable domain (rest looked up from reference TRBV15 and TRBJ2-5): DAMVIQNPRYQVTQFGKPVTLSCSQTLNHNVMYWYQQKSSQAPKLLFHYYDKDFNNEADTPDNFQSRRPNTSFCFLDIRSPGLGDTAMYLCATSSQGSGARETQYFGPGTRLLVL.

This clonotype is medium-sized by share. The rearrangement links TRBV10-3 to TRBJ2-3; D remains ambiguous. This CDR3 spans 12 amino acids. With 8 bases removed from V and 1 base from J, the gap between germline ends came to 7 bases. Looked up from germline, CDR1 is ENHRY and CDR2 is SYGVKD. CDR3 nucleotide sequence: TGTGCCATCGGCGGCCGCACAGATACGCAGTATTTT. Protein: CAIGGRTDTQYF.

The CDR3 DNA is TGTGCCAGTAGAAAAGACATAATGAACGAGCAGTACTTC. Protein sequence: CASRKDIMNEQYF. The chain uses TRBV2 and TRBJ2-7; no reliable D call. Trimming removed 9 bases at V and 5 bases at J, with 17 bases between. In germline, CDR1 is SNHLY, CDR2 FYNNEI. The CDR3 loop spans 13 amino acids.

This clonotype was detected many times. V usage is TRBV4-2 and J usage is TRBJ2-3; no clear D gene. Deletions cut 0 bases from V and 6 bases from J, with 13 bases between. The V gene's germline CDR1 is LGHNA and CDR2 YNFKEQ. CDR3 length: 15 amino acids. The CDR3, as DNA: TGTGCCAGCAGCCAAGATGGCCAGGTCCTGGATACGCAGTATTTT. It translates to CASSQDGQVLDTQYF.

This clonotype has a handful of counts. The chain couples TRBV7-9 to TRBJ2-5; TRBD1 aligns across 7 bases. This CDR3 region has 16 residues. V gave up 2 bases and J gave up 0 bases; unmatched junction bases: 6. Looked up from germline, CDR1 is SEHNR and CDR2 is FQNEAQ (reference sequence). The CDR3 here is CASSLSGGQYQETQYF. CDR3 sequence (DNA): TGTGCCAGCAGCTTATCTGGGGGACAGTACCAAGAGACCCAGTACTTC.

CDR3 residues: CASSRGQTQETQYF. DNA for the CDR3: TGTGCCAGCAGTCGTGGGCAAACTCAAGAGACCCAGTACTTC. The chain recombines TRBV2 with TRBJ2-5; D call uncertain. Germline values: CDR1 SNHLY, CDR2 FYNNEI. The CDR3 has 14 residues. The V and J ends lost 5 bases and 2 bases respectively, with 12 bases between them.

This clonotype was found many times. The chain couples TRBV15 to TRBJ1-5; D unresolved. V was shortened by 0 bases and J by 7 bases, with 10 bases between the two germline ends. CDR1 and CDR2 from the germline V gene are LNHNV and YYDKDF (reference sequence). CDR3 size: 14 residues. Here the CDR3 reads CATSRDLAQQPQHF. CDR3 DNA: TGTGCCACCAGCAGAGATCTAGCGCAGCAGCCCCAGCATTTT.

This clonotype appeared many times. The chain is built from TRBV7-9 and TRBJ1-2; TRBD1 might be the D (5 bases). Trimming shortened V by 5 bases and J by 4 bases, and 8 bases separated the two germline ends. The CDR3 is 12 amino acids. CDR1 is SEHNR, CDR2 FQNEAQ, per germline (reference sequence). The CDR3 spells CASSPDSYGYTF. CDR3 bases: TGTGCCAGCAGCCCCGACAGCTATGGCTACACCTTC.

The chain recombines TRBV10-3 with TRBJ1-6; 7 nucleotides match TRBD1. The length of the CDR3 is 14 residues. J lost 7 bases, V lost 3 bases, and 3 bases had no gene match. Germline assignment: CDR1 ENHRY and CDR2 SYGVKD. CDR3 DNA sequence: TGTGCCATCAGTGATCGGGACAGAAATTCACCCCTCCACTTT. Amino acids: CAISDRDRNSPLHF.

The chain links TRBV6-1 to TRBJ1-1; 8 nucleotides line up with TRBD1. Trimming cost V 6 bases and J 7 bases; bases outside gene matches: 7. This CDR3 region has 13 residues. The germline V gene encodes CDR1 MNHNS and CDR2 SASEGT. CDR3 in DNA: TGTGCCAGCAGGGGGACAGGTTCTCGTGAAGCTTTCTTT. Residues: CASRGTGSREAFF.

This clonotype was seen at least ten times. The chain combines TRBV11-2 with TRBJ2-3, with a weak D call TRBD1 (6 bases). Trimming shortened V by 3 bases and J by 0 bases, and 7 bases separated the two germline ends. The CDR3 extends over 14 amino acids. Germline CDR1 is SGHAT and CDR2 is FQNNGV. CDR3 nucleotide sequence: TGTGCCAGCAGCTTTACAGGGAGCACAGATACGCAGTATTTT. It encodes CASSFTGSTDTQYF.

On this clonotype itself: Germline is not matched at one junction end, which may reflect a read error. The gene calls are TRBV5-1 and TRBJ1-1, with unresolved D. This CDR3 has 14 amino acids. In germline, CDR1 is SGHRS, CDR2 YFSETQ. The CDR3 protein is CASSLGGVNTETFF. The CDR3 DNA reads TGCGCCAGCAGCTTGGGTGGGGTAAACACTGAAACTTTCTTT.

This clonotype was counted ten times or more. This sequence joins TRBV6-1 and TRBJ2-7; tentative D call: TRBD1 (6 bases). The CDR3 is made up of 18 amino acids. Germline lookup yields CDR1 MNHNS and CDR2 SASEGT. Trimming took off 6 bases at V and 1 base at J, with 25 bases between the two ends. CDR3 nucleotide sequence: TGTGCCAGCAGGCCGGGACCCGTGAGCGGAAGGGGGTCCTACGAGCAGTACGTC. Protein sequence: CASRPGPVSGRGSYEQYV.

This clonotype has a count of ten or more. This chain uses TRBV2 with TRBJ2-1, with D possibly matching TRBD1 (5 bases). The germline V and J ends were trimmed by 7 bases and 7 bases, with 14 bases remaining between them. The CDR3 length is 13 residues. Germline CDR1 is SNHLY and CDR2 is FYNNEI. CDR3 DNA: TGTGCCAGCATCAGGCAGGGATCTAATGAGCAGTTCTTC. Its protein is CASIRQGSNEQFF.

The V gene is TRBV7-9, the J gene TRBJ2-5; 8 bases fit TRBD1. CDR1 and CDR2 from the germline V gene are SEHNR and FQNEAQ (reference sequence). After removal of 10 bases from V and 5 bases from J, the junction contained 15 bases not matched to a gene. The CDR3 consists of 15 residues. CDR3 in amino acids: CAIGRGTGQWETQYF. CDR3 in DNA: TGTGCCATAGGGCGCGGGACAGGCCAGTGGGAGACCCAGTACTTC.

The CDR3 loop is CASSVADRGPMNTEAFF. DNA of the CDR3: TGTGCCAGCAGCGTAGCAGACAGGGGTCCTATGAACACTGAAGCTTTCTTT. This chain joins TRBV9 and TRBJ1-1, with TRBD1 matching over 8 bases. With 0 bases clipped from V and 0 bases from J, the junction kept 7 bases outside the gene matches. This CDR3 is built from 17 residues. CDR1 SGDLS and CDR2 YYNGEE come from the germline V gene. Drawing the rest from reference TRBV9 and TRBJ1-1, the complete variable domain is DSGVTQTPKHLITATGQRVTLRCSPRSGDLSVYWYQQSLDQGLQFLIQYYNGEERAKGNILERFSAQQFPDLHSELNLSSLELGDSALYFCASSVADRGPMNTEAFFGQGTRLTVV.

The chain is built from TRBV10-3 and TRBJ2-1, with TRBD1 matching over 7 bases. CDR1 and CDR2 (germline): ENHRY, SYGVKD. With 4 bases clipped from V and 0 bases from J, the junction kept 6 bases outside the gene matches. The CDR3 has 16 amino acids. CDR3 sequence (DNA): TGTGCCATCAGTGGCTCGACAGGGTCCTCCTACAATGAGCAGTTCTTC. It codes for CAISGSTGSSYNEQFF.

V is TRBV4-3 and J is TRBJ2-3; 7 nucleotides match TRBD2. Germline CDR1 and CDR2: LGHNA and YSLEER. This CDR3 comprises 17 residues. Trimming at V came to 4 bases and at J to 4 bases, leaving 14 bases not matched to a gene. In DNA, the CDR3 is TGCGCCAGCAGCCGCGGGCGGGGGATGGGGTGGGCAGATACGCAGTATTTT. This gives the protein CASSRGRGMGWADTQYF.

This clonotype has at least ten counts. V is TRBV6-1 and J is TRBJ1-6, with 9 nucleotides matching TRBD1. This CDR3 comprises 16 residues. The germline V gene has CDR1 MNHNS and CDR2 SASEGT. With V trimmed by 6 bases and J by 6 bases, 9 bases remained unmatched. This chain's CDR3 is CASRASRDRVNSPLHF. As DNA, the CDR3 is TGTGCCAGCAGAGCCTCCAGGGACAGGGTTAATTCACCCCTCCACTTT.

The chain joins TRBV12-3 or TRBV12-4 to TRBJ1-2, with TRBD1 matching 7 bases. This CDR3 contains 15 residues. V was clipped by 0 bases and J by 8 bases; unmatched bases: 9. CDR3 bases: TGTGCCAGCAGTTTAGCGCTGGCAGGGGGTATCGGCTACACCTTC. Protein: CASSLALAGGIGYTF.

The chain uses TRBV25-1 and TRBJ2-1; D possibly uses TRBD1 or TRBD2 (5 bases each). Deletions cut 5 bases from V and 5 bases from J, with 37 bases between. Per the germline V gene, CDR1 is MGHDK and CDR2 is SYGVNS. The CDR3 loop spans 22 amino acids. The CDR3 reads CASSFFRGDGVEAGQGHNEQFF. The CDR3, as DNA: TGTGCCAGCAGTTTTTTTCGAGGGGACGGGGTAGAGGCGGGCCAGGGCCACAATGAGCAGTTCTTC.

A single count supports this clonotype. The chain combines TRBV6-1 with TRBJ2-1; D uncertain. CDR1 is MNHNS, CDR2 SASEGT, per germline. V shed 5 bases and J shed 5 bases, with 7 bases lying between them. The CDR3 has 12 residues. The CDR3 spells CASSIQNNEQFF. DNA of the CDR3: TGTGCCAGCAGTATACAGAACAATGAGCAGTTCTTC.

The genes are TRBV29-1 and TRBJ1-4, with 7 bases matching TRBD1. CDR3 size: 13 residues. Trimming removed 7 bases from V and 8 bases from J; junction bases left unmatched: 10. The germline gives CDR1 SQVTM, CDR2 ANQGSEA. CDR3: CSASQGGREKLFF. Written as DNA, the CDR3 is TGCAGCGCCAGCCAAGGGGGCAGGGAAAAACTGTTTTTT.

This clonotype has a handful of counts. Since no conserved phenylalanine or tryptophan closes the CDR3, a read error is the likely cause. The rearrangement joins TRBV3-1 to TRBJ2-5; perhaps TRBD1 as D (5 bases). CDR1 and CDR2 (germline): LGHDT, YNNKEL (reference sequence). The V end was cut by 2 bases, the J end by 2 bases, with 12 bases between. The CDR3 extends over 15 amino acids. The CDR3 nucleotides read TGTGCCAGCAGCCAATCGACAGCAGTTCAAGAGACCCAGTACCTC. Protein product: CASSQSTAVQETQYL.

This chain joins TRBV20-1 and TRBJ1-5; perhaps TRBD1 as D (6 bases). The CDR3 is made up of 17 amino acids. Trimming removed 0 bases at V and 2 bases at J, with 17 bases between. Germline CDR1 and CDR2: DFQATT and SNEGSKA (reference sequence). The CDR3 DNA follows: TGCAGTGCTAGAGAAGATTCTAACAGGGCGCGCAATCAGCCCCAGCATTTT. This translates into CSAREDSNRARNQPQHF.